This T cell receptor (beta chain) was observed in a study of Ad26.COV2.S vaccination and SARS-CoV-2 variants. Study information: Administration of Ad26.COV2.S was intramuscular, either once or twice 56 days apart.

CDR1 WSHSY and CDR2 SAAADI come from the germline V gene. The CDR3 consists of 12 residues. Study-level findings and limits: Comparable non-spike TCR breadth was observed in vaccine and placebo recipients. Responses of spike-specific T cells (both CD8+ and CD4+) reportedly showed substantial breadth after vaccination.

Sequencing used immunoSEQ multiplex PCR; TCRdb keeps in-frame clones, though not all of them. Here the sample spans 400,000 to 450,000 clones, about 90% being singletons. Treatment noted: about 20 received Ad26.COV2.S at low or high dose, single or two shots; about 5 received placebo; per-sample allocation not given. Sampling happened 63 days after the first vaccine or placebo injection. This Boston cohort included adults aged 18-55 years. Worth noting for this clone: What it binds is not known.

Sample: peripheral blood, taken in a trial of Ad26.COV2.S vaccine versus placebo. This receptor was identified in a person between 18 and 65 years old who received the Ad26.COV2.S COVID-19 vaccine or a placebo. This sequence joins TRBV10-2 and TRBJ2-7; D not resolved. CDR3 protein: CAIHSFTAEQYF. The DNA for the CDR3 is TGCGCGATACACAGCTTTACGGCGGAGCAGTACTTC.